The clone carrying this TCR beta chain is medium-sized (0.01 to 0.1%) within its sample. What it binds is not known. Per germline, CDR1 SGDLS and CDR2 YYNGEE. This CDR3 has 14 residues. The junction had 5 bases not matched to a gene; V was cut back by 4 bases and J by 9 bases. This specimen comes from a study of liver allograft versus peripheral blood T cells. Background on the study: Recipients' peripheral blood served as the comparator for T cell receptor repertoires in transplanted livers. Whole-study results and caveats: Reports indicated that T cell receptor repertoires inside liver allografts differed from those in peripheral blood.

TCRdb re-analysed the reads in MiXCR, keeping a single row per CDR3 protein. The data hold 9,500 to 13,000 distinct CDR3 sequences, with about a fifth observed a single time. The sequence derives from a human patient who had a liver transplant. These T cells may partly come from the graft donor. The chain uses TRBV9 and TRBJ2-1; 12 bases are shared with TRBD2. The CDR3 DNA sequence: TGTGCCAGCAGCACCGGACTAGCGGGGATTGAGCAGTTCTTC. It codes for CASSTGLAGIEQFF.